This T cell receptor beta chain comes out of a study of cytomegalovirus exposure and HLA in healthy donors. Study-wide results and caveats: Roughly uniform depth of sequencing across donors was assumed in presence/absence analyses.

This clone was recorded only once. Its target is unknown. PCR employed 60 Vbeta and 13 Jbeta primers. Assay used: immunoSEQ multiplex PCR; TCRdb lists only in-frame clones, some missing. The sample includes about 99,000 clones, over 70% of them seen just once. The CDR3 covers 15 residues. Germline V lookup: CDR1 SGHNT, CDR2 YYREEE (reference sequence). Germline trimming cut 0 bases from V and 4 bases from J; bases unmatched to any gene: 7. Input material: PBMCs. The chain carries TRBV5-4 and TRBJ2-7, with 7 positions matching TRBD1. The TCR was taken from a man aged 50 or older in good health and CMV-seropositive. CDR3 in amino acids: CASSLVRGGSYEQYF. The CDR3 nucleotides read TGTGCCAGCAGCTTGGTTAGAGGGGGCTCGTACGAGCAGTACTTC.